A selection of T cell receptor beta chains follows, all from one sample in a study of CD8+ T cells in alopecia areata. Measured with immunoSEQ multiplex PCR; TCRdb has only the in-frame clones, and not every one. This table holds 120,000 or so clones, over 60% found once. The material was CD4+ T cells sorted from blood, obtained at week 4, from a patient treated with tofacitinib. These receptors all stem from a human donor with alopecia areata. Both conserved end residues are part of each CDR3. The D gene is left open where the match is weak. The size entry is marked missing in some rows and otherwise reads once, few, many or a size class.

size	D	V	J	DNA	CDR3
-	TRBD2	TRBV7-2	TRBJ2-7	TGTGCCAGCAGCTTAGCGGCTAGCGGGGGGTTAGTCGAGCAGTACTTC	CASSLAASGGLVEQYF
-	TRBD2	TRBV7-3	TRBJ2-3	TGTGCCAGCAGCTTAAAGACTAGCGGAACAGATACGCAGTATTTT	CASSLKTSGTDTQYF
-	TRBD2	TRBV29-1	TRBJ2-2	TGCAGCGTTAGCGGACTAGCGGGGAACACCGGGGAGCTGTTTTTT	CSVSGLAGNTGELFF
-	-	TRBV25-1	TRBJ1-1	TGTGCCAGCGGACGGGAGAACACTGAAGCTTTCTTT	CASGRENTEAFF
-	-	TRBV2	TRBJ2-1	TGTGCCAGCAGCCTTGGGGAAAACAATGAGCAGTTCTTC	CASSLGENNEQFF
-	-	TRBV6-5	TRBJ1-6	TGTGCCAGCAGTTACTCGAAGGAGGGGGGCTCACCCCTCCACTTT	CASSYSKEGGSPLHF
-	-	TRBV23-1	TRBJ1-1	TGCGCCAGCAGTCCGGCCCCGGGGACTGAAGCTTTCTTT	CASSPAPGTEAFF
-	-	TRBV2	TRBJ2-3	TGTGCCAGCAGCGGCAACATGGCGCGAGATACGCAGTATTTT	CASSGNMARDTQYF
once	TRBD1	TRBV7-2	TRBJ1-5	TGTGCCAGCAGCTTCGGGAGGGGGCGAGCTCAGCCCCAGCATTTT	CASSFGRGRAQPQHF
-	-	TRBV7-2	TRBJ1-5	TGTGCCAGCAGCTTCCGATTGCCCCAGCATTTT	CASSFRLPQHF
-	-	TRBV5-1	TRBJ2-7	TGCGCCAGCAGCTTGGACAGTAGTTCCTACGAGCAGTACTTC	CASSLDSSSYEQYF
-	-	TRBV29-1	TRBJ2-1	TGCAGCGTTGAGTTTTATCCAGCATTTCGCCAGTTCTTC	CSVEFYPAFRQFF
-	-	TRBV7-2	TRBJ1-6	TGTGCCAGCAGCTTAGAAGGGTTACCCCTCCACTTT	CASSLEGLPLHF
-	-	TRBV5-4	TRBJ2-5	TGTGCCAGCAGCCTCAGCTACCGGACGGAACAAGAGACCCAGTACTTC	CASSLSYRTEQETQYF
-	-	TRBV18	TRBJ2-7	TGTGCCAGCTCACCACTCGTTTCCGCTCGGGGAACCTACGAGCAGTACTTC	CASSPLVSARGTYEQYF
many	TRBD1	TRBV7-9	TRBJ2-2	TGTGCCAGCAGCTTAGCGGGACAGGGAACCGGGGAGCTGTTTTTT	CASSLAGQGTGELFF
few	-	TRBV5-1	TRBJ1-1	TGCGCCAGCAGCTTAACTGGGGACACTGAAGCTTTCTTT	CASSLTGDTEAFF
few	-	TRBV7-6	TRBJ2-7	TGTGCCAGCAGCTTAAACAGGGCGGCCTACGAGCAGTACTTC	CASSLNRAAYEQYF
-	-	TRBV10-3	TRBJ1-2	TGTGCCATCAGTGAGTCGATATCATCCTATGGCTACACCTTC	CAISESISSYGYTF
once	TRBD1	TRBV27	TRBJ2-5	TGTGCCAGCAGTCCGACAGGGGATCTCCAAGAGACCCAGTACTTC	CASSPTGDLQETQYF
-	-	TRBV30	TRBJ2-7	TGTGCCTGGGAGTACTACGCTGAGCAGTACTTC	CAWEYYAEQYF
-	-	TRBV7-2	TRBJ2-7	TGTGCCAGCAGCTTTCAGGAGAACTACGAGCAGTACTTC	CASSFQENYEQYF
-	-	TRBV18	TRBJ2-3	TGTGCCAGCTCACCATCAACCGGGATCACAGATACGCAGTATTTT	CASSPSTGITDTQYF
few	TRBD1	TRBV10-3	TRBJ1-2	TGTGCCACCCAAGATGACAGGGCTTCCTATGGCTACACCTTC	CATQDDRASYGYTF
-	-	TRBV30	TRBJ1-2	TGTGCCTGGAGTGGAGGGCTTTACTATGGCTACACCTTC	CAWSGGLYYGYTF
few	TRBD1	TRBV7-9	TRBJ2-1	TGTGCCAGCACCCGCAGGGACAGCGCGTACAATGAGCAGTTCTTC	CASTRRDSAYNEQFF
few	-	TRBV19	TRBJ2-7	TGTGCCAGTAGTATAGGAGAGGAGGGAACCGGCGAGCAGTACTTC	CASSIGEEGTGEQYF
-	-	TRBV7-9	TRBJ2-7	TGTGCCAGCAGCCCCCCCGGGCAGTTCGGAAGGGGTAACTACGAGCAGTACTTC	CASSPPGQFGRGNYEQYF
-	-	TRBV30	TRBJ2-7	TGTGCCTGGGGAAACAGAGCCTACGAGCAGTACTTC	CAWGNRAYEQYF
few	-	TRBV4-2	TRBJ2-6	TGTGCCAGCAGCCAAGATATCTCTGGGGCCAACGTCCTGACTTTC	CASSQDISGANVLTF
once	TRBD2	TRBV5-6	TRBJ2-2	TGTGCCAGCAGCCCTAATCTAGCGGGAGGTAACACCGGGGAGCTGTTTTTT	CASSPNLAGGNTGELFF
few	TRBD2	TRBV7-2	TRBJ2-7	TGTGCCAGCAGCAGAGAAGCTAGCGGGAGGTACGAGCAGTACTTC	CASSREASGRYEQYF
-	TRBD2	TRBV18	TRBJ2-2	TGTGCCAGCTCACGACGGACTAGCGGGAACACCGGGGAGCTGTTTTTT	CASSRRTSGNTGELFF
-	-	TRBV29-1	TRBJ2-1	TGCAGCGCTCTAGTTGCCCGGCTTAACAATGAGCAGTTCTTC	CSALVARLNNEQFF
-	-	TRBV29-1	TRBJ1-1	TGCAGCGTTGAGGAAGTAGGCAGGGAGGGTAGAGCTTTCTTT	CSVEEVGREGRAFF
few	-	TRBV5-6	TRBJ2-3	TGTGCCAGCAGCTTGGTAAGAGGGGGACTAAATACAGATACGCAGTATTTT	CASSLVRGGLNTDTQYF
-	TRBD1	TRBV5-6	TRBJ1-5	TGTGCCAGCAGCCAGGGGGTAAACGATCAGCCCCAGCATTTT	CASSQGVNDQPQHF
-	-	TRBV29-1	TRBJ2-5	TGCAGCGCCGAGGCGGGTGGAGAGACCCAGTACTTC	CSAEAGGETQYF
few	-	TRBV2	TRBJ1-3	TGTGCCAGCGAGGCAGGCTCTGGAAACACCATATATTTT	CASEAGSGNTIYF
-	-	TRBV30	TRBJ2-5	TGTGCCTGGACTGGAAACCAAGAGACCCAGTACTTC	CAWTGNQETQYF
-	-	TRBV28	TRBJ2-2	TGTGCCAGCAGTTATGATTCAGGGGTAAACACCGGGGAGCTGTTTTTT	CASSYDSGVNTGELFF
-	-	TRBV11-2	TRBJ2-5	TGCGCCAGCAGCCAAGTCAGGACAGAGACCCAGTACTTC	CASSQVRTETQYF
-	-	TRBV11-1	TRBJ2-5	TGTGCCAGCAGCTATCAAGGGATCACGGAGACCCAGTACTTC	CASSYQGITETQYF
few	-	TRBV4-1	TRBJ1-2	TGCGCCAGCAGCCGAAGGGGAGCCGGCTATGGCTACACCTTC	CASSRRGAGYGYTF
few	TRBD1	TRBV4-1	TRBJ2-3	TGCGCCAGCAGCCAAGATCTGAGACAGGGGGGGACAGATACGCAGTATTTT	CASSQDLRQGGTDTQYF
few	TRBD2	TRBV2	TRBJ2-1	TGTGCCAGCAGGGTTAGCGGGAGGGGTTCCTACAATGAGCAGTTCTTC	CASRVSGRGSYNEQFF